This T cell receptor (beta chain) was retrieved from a study of a mutant IDH1 vaccine in newly diagnosed glioma. Study overall: Vaccinations were initiated 4-6 weeks following radiotherapy alone, or were given together with temozolomide cycles. The timing of visit V12 was week 35, and that of visit V13 was week 47.

The method was immunoSEQ multiplex PCR; TCRdb's version includes in-frame clones alone and lacks a portion of them. The sample lists approximately 56,000 clones, less than 70% occurring once. The CDR3 covers 13 residues. Germline loops: CDR1 MNHEY, CDR2 SVGAGI. J was trimmed by 2 bases and V by 11 bases; bases with no gene match: 9. For this clone: The target antigen is unknown.

Time point denoted: week 47, end of study. What each vaccine dose contained was 300 ug of mutant IDH1 20-mer peptide, accompanied by topical imiquimod. The source was peripheral blood mononuclear cells (PBMCs), collected from a glioma patient whose treatment included an IDH1 peptide vaccine. This TCR was sampled from a man in his forties with glioma. Some clones in this sample may be carry-over from other donors' samples. The V gene is TRBV6-5, the J gene TRBJ2-7; TRBD1 agrees at 7 bases. The CDR3 DNA reads TGTGCCTCCAGGGACAGCCTGGCCTACGAGCAGTACTTC. Translating it yields CASRDSLAYEQYF.